Listed below are T cell receptor beta chains from one sample, sequenced in a study of CD8 T cells in ankylosing spondylitis. TCRdb re-called the 5' RACE reads through MiXCR, storing one row per CDR3 protein. The sample carries about 150,000 distinct CDR3 sequences, about 42% recorded once. The material sequenced was synovial fluid, either unsorted or a sorted T cell fraction (not recorded which). The origin of the receptors is a male donor with ankylosing spondylitis. The CDR3 runs from the conserved cysteine through the conserved F or W. A D gene is named only where the DNA matches it firmly. A row's size may be missing; if present it is once, few, many or a size class.

size | J | V | D | DNA | CDR3
. | TRBJ1-1 | TRBV18 | . | TGTGCCAGCTCACCACAATACGGACGTAGTACTGAAGCTTTCTTT | CASSPQYGRSTEAFF
. | TRBJ2-2 | TRBV4-1 | . | TGCGCCAGCATGGGGCGTCCCGGGGAGCTGTTTTTT | CASMGRPGELFF
. | TRBJ1-1 | TRBV25-1 | TRBD1 | TGTGCCAGCAGTGAAGGGACAGGAGGGACTGAAGCTTTCTTT | CASSEGTGGTEAFF
many | TRBJ2-7 | TRBV20-1 | . | TGCAGTGCTACGATGTCCGGGACACCGAACTACGAGCAGTACTTC | CSATMSGTPNYEQYF
. | TRBJ1-4 | TRBV7-9 | . | TGTGCCAGCAGCTTATGGAGAGAGGCTAATGAAAAACTGTTTTTT | CASSLWREANEKLFF
. | TRBJ2-1 | TRBV6-4 | TRBD2 | TGTGCCAGCAGTGACTCAAGCGGGAGCAGCAATGAGCAGTTCTTC | CASSDSSGSSNEQFF
. | TRBJ2-7 | TRBV6-5 | TRBD1 | TGTGCCAGCAGTTACCTGGGACAGGGGTTTTTCGAGCAGTACTTC | CASSYLGQGFFEQYF
. | TRBJ2-7 | TRBV28 | TRBD1 | TGTGCCAGCAGTTTTTGGACAGGGGACTACGAGCAGTACTTC | CASSFWTGDYEQYF
. | TRBJ2-7 | TRBV5-4 | . | TGTGCCAGCAGCTTGGGGTCAGGGGACCCCTACGAGCAGTACTTC | CASSLGSGDPYEQYF
medium-sized | TRBJ2-3 | TRBV7-9 | . | TGTGCCAGCAGCCAAATGAGGGCGGGGCCCTCCACAGATACGCAGTATTTT | CASSQMRAGPSTDTQYF
. | TRBJ2-3 | TRBV12-3/TRBV12-4 | TRBD1 | TGTGCCAGCAGTTTAGGTGATGGTCCGGGACAGGGGTTCACAGATACGCAGTATTTT | CASSLGDGPGQGFTDTQYF
once | TRBJ1-2 | TRBV29-1 | . | TGCAGCGTCGGAAGTTCCTATGGCTACACCTTC | CSVGSSYGYTF
many | TRBJ2-1 | TRBV12-5 | TRBD2 | TGTGCTAGTGGTTTGGCCCCTCTGGGAGGGTACAATGAGCAGTTCTTC | CASGLAPLGGYNEQFF
. | TRBJ1-5 | TRBV15 | . | TGTGCCACCAGCGAGCACAGGGATCAGCCCCAGCATTTT | CATSEHRDQPQHF
. | TRBJ2-2 | TRBV15 | . | TGTGCCACCAGCAGAGAACGGATAAACCGCATCGGGGAGCTGTTTTTT | CATSRERINRIGELFF
few | TRBJ2-1 | TRBV4-3 | . | TGCGCCAGCAGCCAAGATTACAATGAGCAGTTCTTC | CASSQDYNEQFF
. | TRBJ2-1 | TRBV9 | TRBD1 | TGTGCCAGCAGCGGGGGACAGGGGATCAATGAGCAGTTCTTC | CASSGGQGINEQFF
. | TRBJ2-7 | TRBV11-2 | TRBD1 | TGTGCCAGCAGCTCGACAGGGGGAAGGTTCTTC | CASSSTGGRFF
few | TRBJ1-2 | TRBV29-1 | . | TGCAGCGTTGAAGACAGGGATTCTTATGGCTACACCTTC | CSVEDRDSYGYTF
few | TRBJ1-2 | TRBV7-9 | . | TGTGCCAGCAGCCCTCTGAGGACAGCACCGTATGGCTACACCTTC | CASSPLRTAPYGYTF
. | TRBJ2-7 | TRBV13 | . | TGTGCCAGCAGCTTATGGAGTCGGGACACCTACGAGCAGTACTTC | CASSLWSRDTYEQYF
. | TRBJ2-7 | TRBV7-9 | . | TGTGCCAGCAGCGCCCCAGCCCTCCCTCCTTACGAGCAGTACTTC | CASSAPALPPYEQYF